This TCR beta chain is from a study of CD8+ T cells in alopecia areata. About the study: Female C3H/HeJ mice aged 7-10 weeks were given skin from C3H/HeJ graft donors, about 6-13 months old, that had spontaneous alopecia.

Markers used for sorting pooled cutaneous lymph node cells were CD4, CD8alpha, NKG2D, NKG2ACE and others. The CDR3 is 14 amino acids. V was pared by 2 bases and J by 4 bases, with 9 bases between. The germline V gene has CDR1 NNHDY and CDR2 SYVADS. In its sample, this clone was seen a few times. Its antigen is currently unknown. The genes are named according to mouse. The read ends 4 residues early relative to the CDR3; the germline J gene fills the gap. Study-wide results and limits: Researchers reported that TCR sharing among patients proved less clear than in mice, possibly HLA-linked. Normal skin's resident alphabeta T cells are also sequenced in scalp samples. Affected lesional scalp, above all in alopecia totalis/universalis, was more clonal than normal scalp.

RNA extraction was followed by reverse transcription into cDNA, which acted as the sequencing template. Method: immunoSEQ multiplex PCR; TCRdb's copy keeps in-frame clones and lacks some. Altogether approximately 280,000 clones were found in the sample, and no singletons occur. Sample: CD4+ T cells sorted from a lymph node. This TCR came from a C3H/HeJ mouse with alopecia areata. The MHC haplotype of the strain is H2-k. This chain connects TRBV13-3 to TRBJ2-2; the D gene is possibly TRBD2 (7 bases). CDR3 DNA (partial): TGTGCCAGCAGTGAGCGGGGGGCCACCGGG. This translates into CASSERGATG. The whole CDR3 protein reads CASSERGATGQLYF.